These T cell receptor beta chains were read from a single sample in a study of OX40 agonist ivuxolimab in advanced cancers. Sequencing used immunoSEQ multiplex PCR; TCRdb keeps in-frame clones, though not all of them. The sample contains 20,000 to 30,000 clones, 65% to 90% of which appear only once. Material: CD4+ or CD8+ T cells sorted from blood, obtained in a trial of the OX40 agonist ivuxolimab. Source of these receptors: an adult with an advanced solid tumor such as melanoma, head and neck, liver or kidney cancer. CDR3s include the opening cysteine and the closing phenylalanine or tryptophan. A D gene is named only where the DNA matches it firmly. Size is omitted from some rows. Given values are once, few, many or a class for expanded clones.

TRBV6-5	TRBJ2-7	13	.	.	CASSSGTLYEQYF	TGTGCCAGCAGTTCCGGGACACTTTACGAGCAGTACTTC
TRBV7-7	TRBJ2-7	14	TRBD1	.	CASSSGQGLYEQYF	TGTGCCAGCAGCTCCGGACAGGGACTCTACGAGCAGTACTTC
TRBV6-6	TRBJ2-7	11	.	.	CATGPPYEQYF	TGTGCCACCGGTCCCCCCTACGAGCAGTACTTC
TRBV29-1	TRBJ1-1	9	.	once	CSAGRGAFF	TGCAGCGCAGGACGGGGGGCTTTCTTT
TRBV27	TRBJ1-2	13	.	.	CASSFGGVDGYTF	TGTGCCAGCAGTTTTGGAGGGGTGGATGGCTACACCTTC
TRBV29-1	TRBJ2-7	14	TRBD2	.	CSVEGLAGDYEQYF	TGCAGCGTGGAGGGGCTAGCGGGAGACTACGAGCAGTACTTC
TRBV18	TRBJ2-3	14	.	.	CASSQDSPRDTQYF	TGTGCCAGCTCCCAGGACTCACCCAGAGATACGCAGTATTTT
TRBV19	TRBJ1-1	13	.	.	CASSMTRDTEAFF	TGTGCCAGTAGTATGACCCGGGACACTGAAGCTTTCTTT
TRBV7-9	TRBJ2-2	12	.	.	CASSLGSGELFF	TGTGCCAGCAGCTTAGGCTCCGGGGAGCTGTTTTTT
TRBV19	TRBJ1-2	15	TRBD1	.	CASSMTGGAVLGYTF	TGTGCCAGTAGCATGACAGGGGGCGCAGTTCTTGGCTACACCTTC
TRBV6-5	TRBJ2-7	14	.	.	CASSYGSGPYEQYF	TGTGCCAGCAGTTACGGCAGCGGACCCTACGAGCAGTACTTC
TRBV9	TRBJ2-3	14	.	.	CASSSLDFTDTQYF	TGTGCCAGCAGCTCACTGGACTTCACAGATACGCAGTATTTT
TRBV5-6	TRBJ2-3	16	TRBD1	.	CASSLVGQGASDTQYF	TGTGCCAGCAGCTTGGTGGGACAGGGGGCATCTGATACGCAGTATTTT
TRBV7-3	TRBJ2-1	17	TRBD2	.	CASSQTSGGGSYNEQFF	TGTGCCAGCAGCCAAACTAGCGGGGGAGGGTCCTACAATGAGCAGTTCTTC
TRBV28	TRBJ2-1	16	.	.	CASSNPRVLASNEQFF	TGTGCCAGCAGTAACCCCCGGGTCCTAGCGAGCAATGAGCAGTTCTTC
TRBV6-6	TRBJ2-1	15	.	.	CASIPRSRFYNEQFF	TGTGCCAGCATTCCCCGGAGTCGTTTTTACAATGAGCAGTTCTTC